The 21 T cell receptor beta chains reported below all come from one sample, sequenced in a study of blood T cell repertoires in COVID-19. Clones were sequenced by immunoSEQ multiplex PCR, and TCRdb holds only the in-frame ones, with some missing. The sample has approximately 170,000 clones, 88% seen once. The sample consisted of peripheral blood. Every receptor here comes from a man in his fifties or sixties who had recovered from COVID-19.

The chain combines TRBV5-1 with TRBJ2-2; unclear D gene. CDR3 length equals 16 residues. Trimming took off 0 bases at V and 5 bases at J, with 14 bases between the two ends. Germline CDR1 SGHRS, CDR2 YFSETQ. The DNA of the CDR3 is TGCGCCAGCAGCTTGGGTCATACCTCCGGGACCGGGGAGCTGTTTTTT. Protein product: CASSLGHTSGTGELFF. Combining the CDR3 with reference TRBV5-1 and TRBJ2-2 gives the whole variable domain KAGVTQTPRYLIKTRGQQVTLSCSPISGHRSVSWYQQTPGQGLQFLFEYFSETQRNKGNFPGRFSGRQFSNSRSEMNVSTLELGDSALYLCASSLGHTSGTGELFFGEGSRLTVL.

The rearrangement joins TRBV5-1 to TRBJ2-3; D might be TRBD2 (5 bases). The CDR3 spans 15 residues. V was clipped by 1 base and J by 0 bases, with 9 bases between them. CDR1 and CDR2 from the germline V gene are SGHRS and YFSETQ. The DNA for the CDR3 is TGCGCCAGCAGCTTGACGGGGTCCAGCACAGATACGCAGTATTTT. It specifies CASSLTGSSTDTQYF.

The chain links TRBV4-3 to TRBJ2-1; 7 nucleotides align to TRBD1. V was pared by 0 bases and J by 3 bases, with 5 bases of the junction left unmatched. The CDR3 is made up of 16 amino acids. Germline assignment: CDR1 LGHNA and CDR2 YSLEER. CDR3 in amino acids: CASSQDPGQNYNEQFF. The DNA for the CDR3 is TGCGCCAGCAGCCAAGACCCGGGACAGAACTACAATGAGCAGTTCTTC.

The CDR3 nucleotides are TGTGCCAGCACCCTAGCGGAAAACAATGAGCAGTTCTTC. Amino acid sequence: CASTLAENNEQFF. The chain has TRBV6-5 and TRBJ2-1, with TRBD2 matching over 7 bases. Looked up from germline, CDR1 is MNHEY and CDR2 is SVGAGI. V shed 7 bases and J 5 bases; nucleotides not matched to a gene: 5. This CDR3 contains 13 residues.

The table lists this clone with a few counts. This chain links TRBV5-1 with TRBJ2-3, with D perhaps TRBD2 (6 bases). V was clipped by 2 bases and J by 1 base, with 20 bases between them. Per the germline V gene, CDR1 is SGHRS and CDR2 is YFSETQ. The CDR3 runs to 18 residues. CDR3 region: CASSFGFGGRDRTDTQYF. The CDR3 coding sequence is TGCGCCAGCAGCTTTGGGTTTGGAGGGCGGGACCGCACAGATACGCAGTATTTT.

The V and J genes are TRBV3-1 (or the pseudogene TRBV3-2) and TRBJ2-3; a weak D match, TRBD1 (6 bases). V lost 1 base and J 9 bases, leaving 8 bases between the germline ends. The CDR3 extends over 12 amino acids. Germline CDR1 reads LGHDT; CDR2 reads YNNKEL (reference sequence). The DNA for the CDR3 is TGTGCCAGCAGCCAAGGGCAGGGGACGCAGTATTTT. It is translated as CASSQGQGTQYF.

The CDR3 reads CASSPRGGLEAFF. The CDR3 DNA sequence: TGCGCCAGCAGCCCCCGGGGAGGGCTTGAAGCTTTCTTT. The rearrangement joins TRBV4-3 to TRBJ1-1; D not certain. The V and J ends lost 4 bases and 7 bases respectively, with 13 bases between them. The CDR3 totals 13 residues. From germline, CDR1 is LGHNA and CDR2 YSLEER.

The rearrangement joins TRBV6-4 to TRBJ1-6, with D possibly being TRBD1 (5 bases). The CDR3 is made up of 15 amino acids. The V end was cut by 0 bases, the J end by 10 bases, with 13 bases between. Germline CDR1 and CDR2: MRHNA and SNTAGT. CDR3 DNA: TGTGCCAGCAGTGACTCCTGGGGGGAAAGGTCACCCCTCCACTTT. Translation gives CASSDSWGERSPLHF.

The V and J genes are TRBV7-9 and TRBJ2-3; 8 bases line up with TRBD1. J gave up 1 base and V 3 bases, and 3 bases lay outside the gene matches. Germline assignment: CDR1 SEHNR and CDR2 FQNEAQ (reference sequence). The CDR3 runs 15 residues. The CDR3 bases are TGTGCCAGCAGCTTGCGGACAGGGCGCACAGATACGCAGTATTTT. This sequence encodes CASSLRTGRTDTQYF.

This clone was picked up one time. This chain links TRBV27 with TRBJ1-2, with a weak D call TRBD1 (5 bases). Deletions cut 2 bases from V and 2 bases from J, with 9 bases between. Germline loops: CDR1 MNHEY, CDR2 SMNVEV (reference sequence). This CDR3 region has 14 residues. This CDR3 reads CASSLIGGNYGYTF. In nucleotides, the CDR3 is TGTGCCAGCAGTTTAATCGGGGGGAACTATGGCTACACCTTC.

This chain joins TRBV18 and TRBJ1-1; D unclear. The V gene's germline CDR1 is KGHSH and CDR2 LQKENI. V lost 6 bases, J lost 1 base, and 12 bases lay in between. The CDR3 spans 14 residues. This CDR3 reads CASSSKAANTEAFF. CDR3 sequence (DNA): TGTGCCAGCTCCAGTAAAGCGGCGAACACTGAAGCTTTCTTT.

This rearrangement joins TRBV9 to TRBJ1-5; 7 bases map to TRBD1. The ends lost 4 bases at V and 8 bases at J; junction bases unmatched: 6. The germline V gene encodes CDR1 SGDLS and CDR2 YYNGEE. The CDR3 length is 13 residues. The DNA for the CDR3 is TGTGCCAGCAGCCTCACAGGGGATAAGCCCCAGCATTTT. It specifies CASSLTGDKPQHF.

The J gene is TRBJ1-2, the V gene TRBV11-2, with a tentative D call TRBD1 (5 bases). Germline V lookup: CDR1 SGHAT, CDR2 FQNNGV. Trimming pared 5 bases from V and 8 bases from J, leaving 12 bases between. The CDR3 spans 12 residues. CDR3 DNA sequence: TGTGCCAGCAGCCCGGGGGTGGGAGGCTACACCTTC. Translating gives CASSPGVGGYTF.

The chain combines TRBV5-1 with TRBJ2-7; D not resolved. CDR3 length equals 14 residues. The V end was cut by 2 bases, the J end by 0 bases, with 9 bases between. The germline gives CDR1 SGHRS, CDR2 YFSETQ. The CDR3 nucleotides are TGCGCCAGCAGCTTCTACTCAAGCTCCTACGAGCAGTACTTC. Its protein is CASSFYSSSYEQYF. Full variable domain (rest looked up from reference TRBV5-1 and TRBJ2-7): KAGVTQTPRYLIKTRGQQVTLSCSPISGHRSVSWYQQTPGQGLQFLFEYFSETQRNKGNFPGRFSGRQFSNSRSEMNVSTLELGDSALYLCASSFYSSSYEQYFGPGTRLTVT.

Here the CDR3 DNA reads TGTGCCATCAGTGAGTCGGTAGCGGGAGGGCAAGAGACCCAGTACTTC. Protein sequence: CAISESVAGGQETQYF. The V and J genes are TRBV10-3 and TRBJ2-5; 11 nucleotides agree with TRBD2. The length of the CDR3 is 16 residues. Losses at the gene ends were 0 bases for V and 2 bases for J; bases not matched to a gene: 2. Germline V CDR1 and CDR2: ENHRY, SYGVKD.

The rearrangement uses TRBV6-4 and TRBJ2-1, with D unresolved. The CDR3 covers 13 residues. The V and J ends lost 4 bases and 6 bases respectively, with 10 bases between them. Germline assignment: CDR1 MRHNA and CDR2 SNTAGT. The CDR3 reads CASSASSGNEQFF. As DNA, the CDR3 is TGTGCCAGCAGTGCATCATCAGGCAATGAGCAGTTCTTC.

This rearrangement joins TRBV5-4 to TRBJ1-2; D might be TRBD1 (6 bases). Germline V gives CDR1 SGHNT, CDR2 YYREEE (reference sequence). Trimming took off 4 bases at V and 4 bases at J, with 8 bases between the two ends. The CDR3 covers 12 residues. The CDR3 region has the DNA TGTGCCAGCAGCCAGGACAGCTATGGCTACACCTTC. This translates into CASSQDSYGYTF.

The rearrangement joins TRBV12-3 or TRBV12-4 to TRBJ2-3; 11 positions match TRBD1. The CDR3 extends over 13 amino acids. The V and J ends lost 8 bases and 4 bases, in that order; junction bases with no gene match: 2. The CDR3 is CASGTGGADTQYF. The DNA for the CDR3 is TGTGCCAGCGGGACAGGGGGAGCAGATACGCAGTATTTT.

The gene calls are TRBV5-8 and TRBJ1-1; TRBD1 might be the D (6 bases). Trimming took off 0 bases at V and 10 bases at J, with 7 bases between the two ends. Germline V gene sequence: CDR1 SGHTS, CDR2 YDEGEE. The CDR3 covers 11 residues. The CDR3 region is CASSLVGGAFF. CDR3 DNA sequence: TGTGCCAGCAGCTTGGTAGGGGGAGCTTTCTTT. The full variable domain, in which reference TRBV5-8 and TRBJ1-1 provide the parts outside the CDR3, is EAGVTQSPTHLIKTRGQQATLRCSPISGHTSVYWYQQALGLGLQFLLWYDEGEERNRGNFPPRFSGRQFPNYSSELNVNALELEDSALYLCASSLVGGAFFGQGTRLTVV.

The DNA for the CDR3 is TGCAGCATTTTAAGGGACAGAGGGGAACTGTTTTTT. Translated: CSILRDRGELFF. The chain combines TRBV29-1 with TRBJ1-4, with 7 bases that match TRBD1. The CDR3 is 12 amino acids. V lost 8 bases, J lost 12 bases, and 12 bases stayed unmatched. Germline loops: CDR1 SQVTM, CDR2 ANQGSEA.

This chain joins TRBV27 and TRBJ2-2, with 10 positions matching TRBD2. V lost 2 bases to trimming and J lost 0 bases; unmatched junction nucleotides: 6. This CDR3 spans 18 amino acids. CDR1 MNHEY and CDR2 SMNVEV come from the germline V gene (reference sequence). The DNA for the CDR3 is TGTGCCAGCAGTTTAGTCCCCCTAGCGGGGGCGAACACCGGGGAGCTGTTTTTT. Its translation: CASSLVPLAGANTGELFF.